This T cell receptor beta chain is drawn from a study of PD-L1 blockade in urothelial cancer. Study background: Each blood sample yielded a median of about 140,000 T cells.

Profiling relied on immunoSEQ multiplex PCR, and the TCRdb table lists in-frame clones only, not all of them. The repertoire has tens of thousands of clones, around 80% of them found once; the top ten carry 3.5%. The CDR3 contains 11 residues. V was pared by 8 bases and J by 10 bases, with 12 bases between. The germline V gene has CDR1 SNHLY and CDR2 FYNNEI. The sequencing here drew on PBMCs, taken around atezolizumab (anti-PD-L1) treatment. The clonotype comes from a man in his 70s with urothelial cancer. The V call is TRBV2, the J call TRBJ2-1; D call uncertain. The CDR3 protein is CASADDLEQFF. The CDR3 DNA reads as TGTGCCAGCGCAGATGACTTAGAGCAGTTCTTC.